This T cell receptor beta chain was obtained from a study of blood T cell repertoires in COVID-19. Overall study: T cells, B-cell-depleted T cells, or PBMCs provided the cDNA or gDNA that served as material.

Here immunoSEQ multiplex PCR was the method, and the copy in TCRdb shows in-frame clones only, minus some. The sample includes over 250,000 clones, about 85% of them seen just once. The CDR3 extends over 15 amino acids. The V gene lost 6 bases and the J gene lost 4 bases, with 15 bases spanning the gap. CDR1 and CDR2 from the germline V gene are SGHVS and FNYEAQ. The sequence came from a woman aged 45-65 years who had recovered from COVID-19. The rearrangement joins TRBV7-6 to TRBJ2-2; weak D call: TRBD1 (7 bases). Sequencing input: PBMCs or T cells enriched from blood (not recorded which). The CDR3 region is CASSLRQGGTGELFF. Here the CDR3 DNA reads TGTGCCAGCAGTTTGAGACAGGGAGGCACCGGGGAGCTGTTTTTT.